These T cell receptor beta chains were read from a single sample in a study of blood T cell repertoires in COVID-19. Measured with immunoSEQ multiplex PCR; TCRdb has only the in-frame clones, and not every one. The table has roughly 280,000 clones, 75% to 90% seen once; the top ten hold 2% to 2.5%. Specimen: PBMCs or T cells enriched from blood (not recorded which). The receptors were sampled from a woman aged 18 to 35 who had recovered from COVID-19. CDR3s include the opening cysteine and the closing phenylalanine or tryptophan. The D gene is left open where the match is weak. A clone size is listed for some rows: how often the clone was seen (once, few, many), or a class if it is expanded.

TRBV28,TRBJ1-5,.,.,TGTGCCAGCAGTTTAGGAGGTCAGAATCAGCCCCAGCATTTT,CASSLGGQNQPQHF
TRBV15,TRBJ1-1,few,.,TGTGCCACCAGCAGGGAGTTGAGCACTGAAGCTTTCTTT,CATSRELSTEAFF
TRBV5-8,TRBJ1-5,.,.,TGTGCCAGCAGGGCGTGGGGAGAGGATCAGCCCCAGCATTTT,CASRAWGEDQPQHF
TRBV7-8,TRBJ1-4,.,.,TGTGCCAGCAGCTTGCCAGGGGCGGGTAATGAAAAACTGTTTTTT,CASSLPGAGNEKLFF
TRBV7-9,TRBJ2-7,.,.,TGTGCCAGCAGCTGGACTAACTACGAGCAGTACTTC,CASSWTNYEQYF
TRBV6-5,TRBJ1-4,.,TRBD1,TGTGCCAGCACAAGGACAGGGGAAGAAAAACTGTTTTTT,CASTRTGEEKLFF
TRBV28,TRBJ1-5,.,.,TGTGCCAGCACCCCATGGGGAGGGCCCCAGCATTTT,CASTPWGGPQHF
TRBV9,TRBJ1-2,.,.,TGTGCCAGCAGCGTAGATTTGGGGGGGAACTATGGCTACACCTTC,CASSVDLGGNYGYTF
TRBV18,TRBJ1-1,.,.,TGTGCCAGCTCACCACAGAGGAACACTGAAGCTTTCTTT,CASSPQRNTEAFF
TRBV21-1,TRBJ1-3,once,.,TGTGCCAGCAGCACTAGGACAGGGAGGGACTCTGGAAACACCATATATTTT,CASSTRTGRDSGNTIYF
TRBV12-3/TRBV12-4,TRBJ1-2,.,.,TGTGCCAGCAGTTTCCTTCTTGGCTACACCTTC,CASSFLLGYTF
TRBV6-5,TRBJ1-1,.,.,TGTGCCAGCACCCTCTGGAGGAACACTGAAGCTTTCTTT,CASTLWRNTEAFF
TRBV5-8,TRBJ1-1,.,.,TGTGCCAGCAGACGGGAGAGGGAAGCTTTCTTT,CASRREREAFF
TRBV5-1,TRBJ2-7,once,.,TGCGCCAGCAGCGGAGAGGGGGGGGACGAGCAGTACTTC,CASSGEGGDEQYF
TRBV5-1,TRBJ1-2,.,TRBD1,TGCGCCAGCAGCTTGGACAGGGGGAGTAACTATGGCTACACCTTC,CASSLDRGSNYGYTF
TRBV28,TRBJ2-6,once,.,TGTGCCAGCAGTTTCGGGACAACACGTCCTGGGGCCAACGTCCTGACTTTC,CASSFGTTRPGANVLTF
TRBV11-1,TRBJ2-5,.,.,TGTGCCAGCAGCCGGGTGGGCGGGACTGCCGAGACCCAGTACTTC,CASSRVGGTAETQYF
TRBV6-1,TRBJ1-3,.,TRBD1,TGTGCCAGCAGTGATCAGGGGGCGATGCACACCATATATTTT,CASSDQGAMHTIYF
TRBV5-8,TRBJ2-7,.,TRBD1,TGTGCCAGCAGCTGGGACAGAAACTACGAGCAGTACTTC,CASSWDRNYEQYF
TRBV18,TRBJ1-2,.,.,TGTGCCAGCTCACCTGACAGTTCACTCCTTTATGGCTACACCTTC,CASSPDSSLLYGYTF
TRBV7-2,TRBJ1-1,.,.,TGTGCCAGCAGCTTCGAGGGCACTGAAGCTTTCTTT,CASSFEGTEAFF
TRBV5-1,TRBJ2-5,.,TRBD1,TGCGCCAGCAGCTGGGGGCCGGGACAGGTGTTTTTCGAAGAGACCCAGTACTTC,CASSWGPGQVFFEETQYF
TRBV30,TRBJ1-1,.,.,TGTGCCTGCGTCCGACAAGGTTTGGGGGCGGCTTACCCGCACACTGAAGCTTTCTTT,CACVRQGLGAAYPHTEAFF
TRBV28,TRBJ2-7,.,TRBD1,TGTGCCAGCAGTGCCAAAAGCCGGGACAGGGGTTTCTACGAGCAGTACTTC,CASSAKSRDRGFYEQYF
TRBV11-2,TRBJ2-7,.,TRBD1,TGTGCCAGCAGCTTACCACATGGACAGGGTCGGAACGAGCAGTACTTC,CASSLPHGQGRNEQYF
TRBV10-3,TRBJ2-5,.,TRBD2,TGTGCCATCAAGGAGGCGGGAGGAGAGACCCAGTACTTC,CAIKEAGGETQYF
TRBV27,TRBJ1-1,.,TRBD1,TGTGCCAGCCGCTATCACAGGGGTGGGGACACTGAAGCTTTCTTT,CASRYHRGGDTEAFF
TRBV10-3,TRBJ2-7,.,TRBD2,TGTGCCATCAGTGAGTCGAATTGGGAGGGGACCAGCTCCTACGAGCAGTACTTC,CAISESNWEGTSSYEQYF
TRBV5-4,TRBJ1-2,.,TRBD1,TGTGCCAGCAGCTCCGGACAGGGAGAGGACTATGGCTACACCTTC,CASSSGQGEDYGYTF
TRBV29-1,TRBJ1-2,.,.,TGCAGCGTAGTCGGGGGGCATGGCTACACCTTC,CSVVGGHGYTF
TRBV9,TRBJ2-5,.,.,TGTGCCAGCAGCCCCTCGGGGTTCCAAGAGACCCAGTACTTC,CASSPSGFQETQYF
TRBV12-3/TRBV12-4,TRBJ2-2,.,.,TGTGCCAGCAGTTCGGCGGCGACCGGGGAGCTGTTTTTT,CASSSAATGELFF
TRBV28,TRBJ2-5,.,.,TGTGCCAGCAGTTTATTTGGGCCTCAAGAGACCCAGTACTTC,CASSLFGPQETQYF
TRBV12-5,TRBJ1-2,.,TRBD1,TGTGCTAGTGGTTTGCAGGGGGATGGCTACACCTTC,CASGLQGDGYTF
TRBV2,TRBJ2-7,.,TRBD2,TGTGCCAGCAGAATAAGCGGGGGGGCTTACGAGCAGTACTTC,CASRISGGAYEQYF
TRBV29-1,TRBJ1-2,.,.,TGCAGCGTTGAACCAGGAAACTATGGCTACACCTTC,CSVEPGNYGYTF
TRBV29-1,TRBJ1-1,.,TRBD1,TGCAGCGTCCGGACAGGGCTGGAGACTGAAGCTTTCTTT,CSVRTGLETEAFF
TRBV5-1,TRBJ2-3,.,TRBD2,TGCGCCAGCAGCGGTAGCGGGGGCTATCGGACAGATACGCAGTATTTT,CASSGSGGYRTDTQYF
TRBV5-4,TRBJ1-2,.,.,TGTGCCAGCAGCTTGGACGGTTATGGCTACACCTTC,CASSLDGYGYTF
TRBV20-1,TRBJ2-5,.,.,TGCAGTGCAAGTAGTCCCACAGGGCCCTGGAATTACCAAGAGACCCAGTACTTC,CSASSPTGPWNYQETQYF